The 20 T cell receptor beta chains below come from one sample, sequenced in a study of T cells in Graves' hyperthyroidism and ophthalmopathy. Researchers amplified the TCR beta CDR3 regions from RNA transcripts. The HTBI primer set served for first-round RT-PCR of the TCR CDR3. TCRdb itself ran the multiplex PCR reads through MiXCR, one entry per CDR3 protein. The sample shows a few hundred thousand distinct CDR3 sequences, 17% of them seen only once. Sample: blood. These TCRs come from a woman aged 18-29 years with Graves' ophthalmopathy.

This clonotype was found many times. The chain links TRBV27 to TRBJ1-2, with 9 bases aligning to TRBD1. The V gene end was trimmed by 2 bases and the J gene end by 8 bases; junction bases not matched to a gene: 3. CDR3 size: 13 residues. CDR1 and CDR2 from the germline V gene are MNHEY and SMNVEV (reference sequence). The CDR3 is CASSLGGQGGYTF. The CDR3 DNA is TGTGCCAGCAGTTTAGGGGGACAGGGAGGCTACACCTTC.

This clonotype was recorded a few times. The chain couples TRBV4-2 to TRBJ2-2, with 7 nucleotides matching TRBD2. Germline assignment: CDR1 LGHNA and CDR2 YNFKEQ. This CDR3 is built from 16 residues. Trimming at V came to 1 base and at J to 2 bases, leaving 4 bases not matched to a gene. The CDR3 DNA sequence: TGTGCCAGCAGCCAAGGGGGCGGGAGCAACACCGGGGAGCTGTTTTTT. This encodes CASSQGGGSNTGELFF.

This clonotype was seen at least ten times. The chain couples TRBV20-1 to TRBJ2-1; 8 nucleotides line up with TRBD2. The CDR3 sequence is 14 residues long. V trimming: 5 bases; J trimming: 6 bases; junction bases outside the gene matches: 9. Germline lookup yields CDR1 DFQATT and CDR2 SNEGSKA (reference sequence). The CDR3 here is CSAPLPGGANEQFF. DNA of the CDR3: TGCAGTGCTCCTCTTCCGGGGGGGGCCAATGAGCAGTTCTTC.

The sample holds many counts of this clonotype. The V gene is TRBV7-6, the J gene TRBJ2-7; a weak D match, TRBD2 (6 bases). Per the germline V gene, CDR1 is SGHVS and CDR2 is FNYEAQ. The germline V and J ends were trimmed by 5 bases and 2 bases, with 16 bases remaining between them. The CDR3 loop spans 15 amino acids. The CDR3 DNA is TGTGCCAGCAGCCGCAATGAAGGACTAACCTACGAGCAGTACTTC. Amino acids: CASSRNEGLTYEQYF.

This clonotype was observed at least ten times. V and J are TRBV3-1 and TRBJ2-7; tentatively, D is TRBD2 (6 bases). Trimming removed 1 base from V and 4 bases from J, with 8 bases in between. The CDR3 totals 13 residues. Germline-derived CDR1 and CDR2 are LGHDT and YNNKEL (reference sequence). The CDR3 region has the DNA TGTGCCAGCAGCCAAGCTAGCGAGTACGAGCAGTACTTC. It encodes CASSQASEYEQYF.

The V call is TRBV12-3 or TRBV12-4, the J call TRBJ2-4, with D perhaps matching TRBD2 (6 bases). Trimming stripped 5 bases from V and 6 bases from J, with 8 bases between. The CDR3 is 12 amino acids. The CDR3 loop reads CASSRDLNIQYF. The CDR3 DNA sequence: TGTGCCAGCAGTCGGGACTTAAACATTCAGTACTTC.

The chain couples TRBV27 to TRBJ2-7, with 12 bases aligning to TRBD2. This CDR3 is 13 amino acids long. Germline CDR1 is MNHEY and CDR2 is SMNVEV (reference sequence). V trimming: 6 bases; J trimming: 4 bases; junction bases outside the gene matches: 1. CDR3 sequence reads: CASRLAGGYEQYF. In nucleotides, the CDR3 is TGTGCCAGCAGACTAGCGGGGGGATACGAGCAGTACTTC.

The chain couples TRBV12-3 or TRBV12-4 to TRBJ1-5; a possible D gene is TRBD1 (5 bases). The V and J ends lost 3 bases and 6 bases respectively, with 9 bases between them. CDR3 size: 13 residues. The CDR3 DNA reads as TGTGCCAGCAGTTTCGGGGCCACTCAGCCCCAGCATTTT. Translated: CASSFGATQPQHF.

This clonotype occurred many times. The CDR3 nucleotides are TGTGCCAGCAGGAGCCTTGGTGAGCAGTTCTTC. Its protein is CASRSLGEQFF. V usage is TRBV28 and J usage is TRBJ2-1; D is ambiguous. In germline, CDR1 is MDHEN, CDR2 SYDVKM. There are 11 residues in the CDR3. V was clipped by 6 bases and J by 9 bases, with 9 bases between them.

This clonotype was seen at least ten times. The chain carries TRBV29-1 and TRBJ1-1, with unresolved D. Germline-derived CDR1 and CDR2 are SQVTM and ANQGSEA. The CDR3 runs to 14 residues. Trimming shortened V by 1 base and J by 1 base, and 10 bases separated the two germline ends. The DNA for the CDR3 is TGCAGCGTTGAAGTAGCCGCAACGAACACTGAAGCTTTCTTT. Its protein is CSVEVAATNTEAFF.

In its sample, this clonotype was seen many times. The chain employs TRBV6-1 and TRBJ1-2; 9 bases map to TRBD1. CDR3 length: 15 amino acids. Germline-derived CDR1 and CDR2 are MNHNS and SASEGT. Trimming cost V 6 bases and J 6 bases; bases outside gene matches: 11. Here the CDR3 DNA reads TGTGCCAGCAGATCTCCGGGACAGGGATTCGATGGCTACACCTTC. It specifies CASRSPGQGFDGYTF.

The V gene is TRBV29-1, the J gene TRBJ2-3; D is perhaps TRBD2 (6 bases). Per germline, CDR1 SQVTM and CDR2 ANQGSEA. V lost 5 bases and J lost 3, with 21 bases in between. The CDR3 totals 16 residues. The CDR3 nucleotides are TGCAGCGTTCGAAGTTGGGGGGTCAGTGGGACAGATACGCAGTATTTT. Translating gives CSVRSWGVSGTDTQYF.

This clonotype came up many times. The chain combines TRBV7-2 with TRBJ2-1, with TRBD2 matching 14 bases. From germline, CDR1 is SGHTA and CDR2 FQGNSA. This CDR3 has 18 residues. V trimming: 3 bases; J trimming: 8 bases; junction bases outside the gene matches: 12. The CDR3 loop is CASSFLPRLAGGLYEQFF. The DNA for the CDR3 is TGTGCCAGCAGCTTTCTACCCCGACTAGCGGGAGGGCTCTATGAGCAGTTCTTC.

This clonotype was picked up many times. The chain uses TRBV18 and TRBJ2-1; TRBD2 might be the D (5 bases). CDR3 length: 13 residues. Germline CDR1 is KGHSH and CDR2 is LQKENI. V lost 6 bases to trimming and J lost 9 bases, with 15 bases between them. Here the CDR3 DNA reads TGTGCCAGCTCGCCGGGGTCCCAACTTGAGCAGTTCTTC. Its protein is CASSPGSQLEQFF.

V gene TRBV13 combines with J gene TRBJ1-3; weak D call: TRBD1 (5 bases). There are 14 residues in the CDR3. Germline V gene data show CDR1 as PRHDT and CDR2 as FYEKMQ (reference sequence). Trimming removed 3 bases at V and 0 bases at J, with 6 bases between. CDR3 amino acids: CASSFGGSGNTIYF. In DNA, the CDR3 is TGTGCCAGCAGCTTCGGGGGCTCTGGAAACACCATATATTTT.

This clonotype was counted many times. The CDR3 bases are TGTGCCAGCAGCTTAGAAGCGAGGAAGACCTATAATTCACCCCTCCACTTT. Its translation is CASSLEARKTYNSPLHF. The chain carries TRBV7-9 and TRBJ1-6; D remains unclear. V shed 1 base and J shed 2 bases, with 12 bases lying between them. Germline V gene sequence: CDR1 SEHNR, CDR2 FQNEAQ (reference sequence). The CDR3 sequence is 17 residues long.

This clonotype was seen repeatedly, ten times or more. This chain connects TRBV12-3 or TRBV12-4 to TRBJ1-1, with D possibly matching TRBD1 (5 bases). Trimming removed 6 bases at V and 0 bases at J, with 17 bases between. The CDR3 covers 16 residues. The CDR3 coding sequence is TGTGCCAGCAGCCTACCCACGGGGCCCATGAACACTGAAGCTTTCTTT. The encoded protein is CASSLPTGPMNTEAFF.

This sequence joins TRBV20-1 and TRBJ2-1, with D possibly being TRBD2 (6 bases). CDR3 length equals 12 residues. Trimming shortened V by 3 bases and J by 5 bases, and 8 bases separated the two germline ends. The germline V gene has CDR1 DFQATT and CDR2 SNEGSKA (reference sequence). CDR3 DNA sequence: TGCAGTGCTAGCGGGAGAAACAATGAGCAGTTCTTC. Translation gives CSASGRNNEQFF.

This clonotype was observed many times. The chain uses TRBV2 and TRBJ1-6; 8 nucleotides align to TRBD1. V lost 8 bases and J lost 5; bases outside the gene matches: 5. The CDR3 has 14 amino acids. The V gene's germline CDR1 is SNHLY and CDR2 FYNNEI. Here the CDR3 reads CASELGQDNSPLHF. CDR3 coding DNA: TGTGCCAGCGAGTTGGGACAGGATAATTCACCCCTCCACTTT.

In this sample, this clonotype turned up a few times. The rearrangement links TRBV20-1 to TRBJ2-5; D is possibly TRBD2 (5 bases). This CDR3 comprises 15 residues. Germline loops: CDR1 DFQATT, CDR2 SNEGSKA (reference sequence). Trimming took 5 bases from V and 9 from J, leaving 25 bases between them. CDR3 nucleotides: TGCAGTGCTCCCCAAAGACTAAACCCCGACGGAGCCCAGTACTTC. Translated, it gives CSAPQRLNPDGAQYF.